This T cell receptor beta chain was identified during a study of blood T cell repertoires in COVID-19. Trimming left V 6 bases short and J 2 bases short, with 14 bases between. CDR3 size: 14 residues. Per germline, CDR1 MNHEY and CDR2 SVGAGI. Method: immunoSEQ multiplex PCR; TCRdb's copy keeps in-frame clones and lacks some. The sample records roughly 250,000 clones, around 82% being singletons. This clone was picked up one time. The sequence came from a person aged 70 to 85 with COVID-19, enrolled during active disease. This chain uses TRBV6-5 with TRBJ2-7; possibly TRBD1 for D (7 bases). The source material was peripheral blood. The CDR3 here is CASRRGQSPYEQYF. The CDR3 DNA sequence: TGTGCCAGCAGGCGGGGACAGTCCCCCTACGAGCAGTACTTC.